The source of this T cell receptor (beta chain) is a study of somatic mutations in cytotoxic T cells in rheumatoid arthritis. Study-wide background: Some V beta antibody-stained T-cell populations were flow-sorted at nearly 100% purity, including V beta1+ cells sequenced for TCRB. Study outcomes and limitations: Nobody knew which antigens the expanded CD8+ clones targeted.

Germline-derived CDR1 and CDR2 are LGHNA and YNFKEQ. V lost 0 bases and J lost 4; bases outside the gene matches: 2. The CDR3 totals 14 residues. Researchers isolated CD4+ and CD8+ cells by positive magnetic bead selection and then checked their purity by flow cytometry. Worth noting for this clone: The antigen is not known.

Produced via immunoSEQ multiplex PCR; TCRdb's table is partial and in-frame only. This table holds 2,000 to 2,500 clones, about 82% found once. V gene TRBV4-2 combines with J gene TRBJ2-7; TRBD1 agrees at 8 bases. The specimen sequenced was CD8+ T cells sorted from blood. This TCR came from a woman in her sixties or seventies with rheumatoid arthritis. The CDR3 sequence is CASSQDTGGYEQYF. As DNA, the CDR3 is TGTGCCAGCAGCCAAGACACAGGGGGGTACGAGCAGTACTTC.